This is a list of T cell receptor beta chains from one sample in a study of glioma-infiltrating T cells after dendritic cell vaccination. Measured with immunoSEQ multiplex PCR; TCRdb has only the in-frame clones, and not every one. The sample holds roughly 87,000 clones; around 83% are singletons and the top ten take 6% to 7.5%. Sequencing used blood, obtained after dendritic cell vaccination. These receptors were collected from a human donor with glioblastoma. CDR3s leave out the opening cysteine and the closing phenylalanine or tryptophan.

>TRBV2|12|TRBJ1-5
ASSEVQSNQPQH
>TRBV2|12|TRBJ2-2
ASSESGETGELF
>TRBV4-3|13|TRBJ1-2
ASSQLASGVESYT
>TRBV5-1|13|TRBJ1-2
ASSSMTAASGGYT
>TRBV11-3|13|TRBJ2-7
ASSDSPDSDAEQY
>TRBV6-1|16|TRBJ2-7
ASSEIEQGEGVSYEQY
>TRBV5-1|12|TRBJ1-5
ASSLDSTNQPQH
>TRBV5-6|14|TRBJ2-5
ASSGGTGATQETQY
>TRBV27|13|TRBJ1-2
ASSGEGAPIYGYT
>TRBV29-1|15|TRBJ2-7
SVAEPPAGGLSYEQY
>TRBV6-5|11|TRBJ1-1
ASTRRTGKIAF
>TRBV2|9|TRBJ2-7
ASRQGGEQY
>TRBV12-5|12|TRBJ1-2
ASALSRDFYGYT
>TRBV9|16|TRBJ2-5
ASSPTRTSGGHQETQY
>TRBV4-3|13|TRBJ1-1
ASSQDLSGNTEAF
>TRBV21-1|10|TRBJ2-7
ASSPLLSGQY
>TRBV9|8|TRBJ1-3
ASSGNTIY
>TRBV27|15|TRBJ2-7
ASSFQSPGTGAEGQY
>TRBV28|10|TRBJ1-1
ASSLYRVGAF
>TRBV6-5|11|TRBJ1-2
ASSATANYGYT
>TRBV6-5|12|TRBJ2-5
ASRITETTGPQY
>TRBV4-3|13|TRBJ2-1
ASSQDPGGGNEQF
>TRBV29-1|13|TRBJ1-4
SVEEAREGGEKLF
>TRBV4-2|18|TRBJ2-5
ASSQDWSFGSGDFFETQY
>TRBV5-1|14|TRBJ2-2
ASSLEAGSITGELF
>TRBV5-1|13|TRBJ1-4
ASRPNTGSGEKLF
>TRBV5-6|14|TRBJ1-2
ASTMTGGESSYGYT
>TRBV6-5|13|TRBJ1-4
ATTSGEATNEKLF